This T cell receptor beta chain is drawn from a study of T cell responses to AZD1222 COVID-19 vaccine. Points from the study as a whole: Most donors were white British and more were female, and clonal diversity was possibly underestimated. Nearly half of spike-specific TCRs reportedly target unmutated variant regions. Following two doses of AZD1222, Spike-specific TCR breadth and depth rose.

As for this clone: The antigen is undetermined.

Method: immunoSEQ multiplex PCR; TCRdb's copy keeps in-frame clones and lacks some. The sample lists 150,000 to 200,000 clones; approximately 93% were seen once. V gave up 4 bases and J gave up 3 bases, with 18 bases separating them. CDR3 length equals 16 residues. Germline V lookup: CDR1 MGHRA, CDR2 YSYEKL. The clonotype comes from an adult in good health. The sequenced sample was peripheral blood, obtained on day 0 of AZD1222 vaccination. The chain carries TRBV4-1 and TRBJ1-2; the D is unclear. Here the CDR3 reads CASSPPGEGEYYGYTF. The DNA of the CDR3 is TGCGCCAGCAGCCCCCCCGGGGAGGGAGAATACTATGGCTACACCTTC.